These 31 T cell receptor delta chains originate from one sample sequenced in a study of gamma-delta T cells after stem cell transplantation. TCRdb fed the RT-PCR reads into CATT to redo clone calling. Among 1,000 or so delta-chain clones listed, about a tenth were seen once. The sample was gamma-delta T cells. These receptors all stem from a human donor. It is not recorded whose cells these are; they may come from a transplant donor.

There are a few counts of this clone. This chain connects TRDV2 to TRDJ1, with 7 bases aligning to TRDD3. Germline trimming cut 3 bases from V and 4 bases from J; bases unmatched to any gene: 13. The V gene's germline CDR1 is GEAIGNYY and CDR2 EKD. There are 16 residues in the CDR3. CDR3 region: CACDGRGDWVGDKLIF. The CDR3 DNA sequence: TGTGCCTGTGACGGACGGGGGGATTGGGTCGGCGATAAACTCATCTTT.

About this clone itself: A much larger clone differs from this one at a single base, so this may be a read error. The same CDR3 is also encoded by other DNA sequences in this sample. The J gene is TRDJ1, the V gene TRDV2; 10 nucleotides align to TRDD3. The CDR3 has 16 residues. J was trimmed by 11 bases and V by 1 base; bases with no gene match: 15. Germline lookup yields CDR1 GEAIGNYY and CDR2 EKD. The CDR3 bases are TGTGCCTGTGACACAGTTGGGGGGGATACGCGGCTACAGCTCATCTTT. Translating it yields CACDTVGGDTRLQLIF.

By frequency in the sample, this clone is large. The gene calls are TRDV2 and TRDJ1, with 11 positions matching TRDD3. This CDR3 spans 16 amino acids. Germline trimming cut 1 base from V and 0 bases from J; bases unmatched to any gene: 3. From germline, CDR1 is GEAIGNYY and CDR2 EKD. The CDR3 loop reads CACDTLGDTDTDKLIF. The CDR3, as DNA: TGTGCCTGTGACACGCTGGGGGATACTGACACCGATAAACTCATCTTT.

This clone was seen more than once but under ten times. This likely traces to a read error, being one base from a far larger clone. The chain employs TRDV2 and TRDJ1; 10 bases are shared with TRDD3. CDR1 GEAIGNYY and CDR2 EKD come from the germline V gene. The CDR3 sequence is 17 residues long. CDR3 DNA sequence: TGTGCCTGTGACACTGTCGGGGGATACGCGGACACCGATAAACCCATCTTT. As protein: CACDTVGGYADTDKPIF.

This clone has only a few counts. At residue 10, TCRdb's protein is not the same as the translated DNA, so the protein here was read from the DNA. The chain is built from TRDV2 and TRDJ1; TRDD3 agrees at 7 bases. J was trimmed by 0 bases and V by 1 base; bases with no gene match: 13. CDR3 length equals 18 residues. Germline V gene data show CDR1 as GEAIGNYY and CDR2 as EKD. The CDR3 region has the DNA TGTGCCTGTGACACGCTCAGTACTGGGGTATACCACACCGATAAACTCATCTTT. This encodes CACDTLSTGVYHTDKLIF.

This clone appeared a few times. The rearrangement links TRDV2 to TRDJ1, with 9 positions matching TRDD3. Unmatched junction bases numbered 8, after V lost 1 base and J lost 0 bases. Germline V CDR1 and CDR2: GEAIGNYY, EKD. The CDR3 extends over 17 amino acids. The CDR3 bases are TGTGCCTGTGACACACTGGGGGAGCCTTCATACACCGATAAACTCATCTTT. It yields the protein CACDTLGEPSYTDKLIF.

By share, this clone counts as medium-sized. This could be a read error, since a much larger clone is one nucleotide away. The J gene is TRDJ1, the V gene TRDV2, with no clear D. The length of the CDR3 is 15 residues. Per germline, CDR1 GEAIGNYY and CDR2 EKD. CDR3 residues: CACDSLLSYTDNLIF. The DNA of the CDR3 is TGTGCCTGTGACTCACTTTTGAGCTACACCGATAACCTCATCTTT.

This clone was counted a few times. The same CDR3 is also encoded by other DNA sequences in this sample. J is TRDJ1 and V is TRDV2; 8 nucleotides match TRDD3. J was trimmed by 1 base and V by 1 base; bases with no gene match: 13. CDR3 length equals 18 residues. CDR1 GEAIGNYY and CDR2 EKD come from the germline V gene. CDR3 nucleotide sequence: TGTGCCTGTGACACGATGGGACTGGGGGCATCACGCACCGATAAACTCATCTTT. This sequence encodes CACDTMGLGASRTDKLIF.

This clone was found a few times. A far larger clone is just one base off, so this is likely a read error. Other nucleotide sequences in the sample specify the same CDR3. This chain links TRDV2 with TRDJ1, with 13 bases lining up with TRDD3. The V gene's germline CDR1 is GEAIGNYY and CDR2 EKD. This CDR3 has 16 amino acids. The CDR3 bases are TGTGCCTGTGACTTACTGGGGGATACGGAGACCGATAAGCTCATCTTT. Translating it yields CACDLLGDTETDKLIF.

In its sample, this clone was seen a few times. A much bigger clone sits one base away, suggesting this may be a read error. Additional DNA sequences in this sample encode the identical CDR3. V and J are TRDV2 and TRDJ1, with TRDD3 matching 11 bases. The CDR3 length is 20 residues. Germline trimming cut 0 bases from V and 1 base from J; bases unmatched to any gene: 15. CDR1 is GEAIGNYY and CDR2 is EKD in the germline V gene. CDR3 sequence: CACDTLHLLGDSIGTDKLIF. For the CDR3, the DNA is TGTGCCTGTGACACCCTTCATTTACTGGGGGATAGTATTGGCACCGATAAACTCATCTTT.

On this clone: Given a far larger clone just one base away, this is likely a sequencing read error. The chain couples TRDV2 to TRDJ1; 8 nucleotides line up with TRDD3. Germline CDR1 is GEAIGNYY and CDR2 is EKD. The CDR3 totals 19 residues. In DNA, the CDR3 is TGTGCCTGTGACACCGTTTCCTTGGGGGATCGATTACCCACCGGTAAACTCATCTTT. Translated: CACDTVSLGDRLPTGKLIF.

On this clone itself: The protein TCRdb gives is from a much larger clone and does not agree with this DNA's translation at residue 11, likely a read error; the protein shown here comes from the DNA. This sequence joins TRDV2 and TRDJ1, with a tentative D call TRDD3 (6 bases). CDR3 size: 18 residues. The germline V gene encodes CDR1 GEAIGNYY and CDR2 EKD. The germline V and J ends were trimmed by 0 bases and 2 bases, with 21 bases remaining between them. CDR3 sequence: CACDTVATLGGTTDKLIF. DNA of the CDR3: TGTGCCTGTGACACCGTCGCTACGTTGGGGGGTACAACCGATAAACTCATCTTT.

This clone was observed a handful of times. A read error is likely here: a far larger clone is one base away. The gene calls are TRDV1 and TRDJ1; possibly TRDD3 for D (5 bases). The CDR3 sequence is 19 residues long. Trimming took off 6 bases at V and 6 bases at J, with 32 bases between the two ends. From germline, CDR1 is TSWWSYY and CDR2 QGS. The CDR3 reads CALGIRGFIAWEKGHKLIF. CDR3 sequence (DNA): TGTGCTCTTGGAATTAGGGGGTTCATTGCCTGGGAGAAGGGCCATAAACTCATCTTT.

By share of the sample, this clone is medium-sized. This likely reflects a read error, since a far larger clone is one base away. V gene TRDV2 combines with J gene TRDJ1, with TRDD3 identical over 13 bases. CDR3 length: 18 amino acids. After removal of 5 bases from V and 3 bases from J, the junction contained 14 bases not matched to a gene. Germline V gene sequence: CDR1 GEAIGNYY, CDR2 EKD. For the CDR3, the DNA is TGTGCCTGTGGTAGCCTTCAAACTGGGGGATACGCTCCCGATAAACTCATCTTT. Its protein is CACGSLQTGGYAPDKLIF.

This clone occurred a few times. A read error may explain this, as a much larger clone is one base away. The gene calls are TRDV2 and TRDJ1, with D possibly being TRDD3 (8 bases). The CDR3 length is 20 residues. The germline CDR1 and CDR2 sequences are GEAIGNYY and EKD. CDR3 sequence: CACGTLPSLGDPSATEELIF. The CDR3 bases are TGTGCCTGTGGCACCCTCCCTTCCTTGGGGGATCCTTCTGCAACCGAAGAACTCATCTTT.

V usage is TRDV1 and J usage is TRDJ1; the match to TRDD3 covers 8 bases. Germline V gene sequence: CDR1 TSWWSYY, CDR2 QGS. The J segment lost 0 bases and the V segment lost 1 base, leaving 31 bases of the junction unmatched. CDR3 length equals 25 residues. DNA for the CDR3: TGTGCTCTTGGGGAACCATATCCCCTCCTCCCCCTAGCACTGGGGGCTAACCAGTACACCGATAAACTCATCTTT. This translates into CALGEPYPLLPLALGANQYTDKLIF.

The CDR3 nucleotides are TGTGCCTGTGACTCCATCCTTCCTACAAGGTCATCTGGGGGATACGGCACCGATAAACTCATCTTT. Translating it yields CACDSILPTRSSGGYGTDKLIF. The rearrangement uses TRDV2 and TRDJ1, with 12 positions matching TRDD3. This CDR3 spans 22 amino acids. Germline V gene data show CDR1 as GEAIGNYY and CDR2 as EKD. J gave up 1 base and V 3 bases, and 23 bases lay outside the gene matches.

About this clone itself: The amino acid sequence in TCRdb belongs to a much larger clone and departs from this DNA's translation at residue 4, likely a sequencing read error; the sequence shown is translated from the DNA. The sample holds other DNA sequences that translate to the same CDR3. V usage is TRDV2 and J usage is TRDJ1; 7 bases are shared with TRDD3. The CDR3 totals 18 residues. The V gene's germline CDR1 is GEAIGNYY and CDR2 EKD. V lost 4 bases to trimming and J lost 3 bases; unmatched junction nucleotides: 19. CDR3 nucleotides: TGTGCCTGTGAGATCCTTCAAACTGGGGTATACGCTCCCGATAAACTCATCTTT. Translation: CACEILQTGVYAPDKLIF.

In regard to this clone: Compared with germline, one end of the junction differs, possibly owing to a read error. This rearrangement joins TRDV2 to TRDJ3; D is perhaps TRDD3 (6 bases). Per germline, CDR1 GEAIGNYY and CDR2 EKD. CDR3 length: 21 amino acids. The CDR3 loop reads CACDTLKGRGEDSWDTRHMFF. The CDR3 DNA sequence: TGTGCCTGTGACACTCTCAAAGGAAGGGGGGAAGACTCCTGGGACACCCGACATATGTTTTTC.

In its sample, this clone is medium-sized (0.01 to 0.1%). The V call is TRDV2, the J call TRDJ1, with 8 bases identical to TRDD3. Germline CDR1 and CDR2: GEAIGNYY and EKD. V lost 0 bases, J lost 7 bases, and 9 bases stayed unmatched. This CDR3 is 15 amino acids long. The CDR3 nucleotides read TGTGCCTGTGACACCCTGGGGGACGCGGCGGGTAAACTCATCTTT. Protein sequence: CACDTLGDAAGKLIF.

The chain combines TRDV2 with TRDJ3, with 7 bases fitting TRDD3. V shed 0 bases, J shed 1 base, and the junction held 26 bases outside the gene matches. Germline CDR1 reads GEAIGNYY; CDR2 reads EKD. The CDR3 runs to 25 residues. Here the CDR3 DNA reads TGTGCCTGTGACACCGTGAGTGGATGGGGGACCCCGCTTCGTTTATCGTCCTGGGACACCCGACAGATGTTTTTC. This translates into CACDTVSGWGTPLRLSSWDTRQMFF.

Remarks on this clone: The TCRdb protein, from a much larger clone, departs from this DNA's translation at residue 3, likely by read error; the protein shown derives from the DNA. The chain employs TRDV2 and TRDJ1; 13 bases line up with TRDD3. The CDR3 is 18 amino acids. Germline CDR1 reads GEAIGNYY; CDR2 reads EKD. CDR3 DNA: TGTGCCAGTGATAGCCTTCAAACTGGGGGATACGCTCCCGATAAACTCATCTTT. The encoded protein is CASDSLQTGGYAPDKLIF.

On this clone itself: One end of the junction is discordant with germline, which a read error may explain. In the same sample, other DNA sequences code for this CDR3. The chain employs TRDV2 and TRDJ3, with 12 bases matching TRDD3. Germline CDR1 reads GEAIGNYY; CDR2 reads EKD. The CDR3 is made up of 24 amino acids. The CDR3 DNA reads TGTGCCTGCGACACCGGGGGACTGGGGGATACATCACCGAAATCTTCCTGGGACACCCGACAGATGTTTTTC. Its protein product is CACDTGGLGDTSPKSSWDTRQMFF.

This clone turned up a few times. A read error is likely here: a far larger clone is one base away. This sequence joins TRDV2 and TRDJ1, with D possibly being TRDD3 (8 bases). Germline V gene sequence: CDR1 GEAIGNYY, CDR2 EKD. This CDR3 spans 20 amino acids. The CDR3 sequence: CARDTLPSLGDPSATEELIF. The CDR3 nucleotides are TGTGCCCGTGACACCCTCCCTTCCTTGGGGGATCCTTCTGCAACCGAAGAACTCATCTTT.

This clone showed up just a few times. A much larger clone is a single base away; this may be a read error. This chain joins TRDV2 and TRDJ3; TRDD3 matches 10 bases. The CDR3 length is 23 residues. Per germline, CDR1 GEAIGNYY and CDR2 EKD. V dropped 0 bases and J dropped 2; count of bases not matched to a gene: 18. The CDR3, as DNA: TGTGCCTGTGACACCGTCCCTTCACGGGGGATACGGACACCGACCTGGGACACCCGACAGATGTTTTTC. This sequence encodes CACDTVPSRGIRTPTWDTRQMFF.

This clone is medium-sized. V and J are TRDV2 and TRDJ1; D perhaps matches TRDD3 (6 bases). This CDR3 is 16 amino acids long. The germline V gene encodes CDR1 GEAIGNYY and CDR2 EKD. V was shortened by 0 bases and J by 0 bases, with 13 bases between the two germline ends. The CDR3 region has the DNA TGTGCCTGTGACACCTTAGGGGATTCTAACACCGATAAACTCATCTTT. Residues: CACDTLGDSNTDKLIF.

This clone qualifies as large. At the DNA level, this CDR3 is encoded by other sequences in the same sample as well. The chain uses TRDV2 and TRDJ3, with TRDD3 matching 9 bases. The V and J ends lost 1 base and 0 bases, in that order; junction bases with no gene match: 12. This CDR3 has 21 residues. CDR1 and CDR2 (germline): GEAIGNYY, EKD. CDR3 in DNA: TGTGCCTGTGACACTCTCAAAGTACTGGGGGAAGACTCCTGGGACACCCGACAGATGTTTTTC. Its protein product is CACDTLKVLGEDSWDTRQMFF.

This clone was counted a single time. V is TRDV2 and J is TRDJ1; 12 bases line up with TRDD3. The length of the CDR3 is 16 residues. Germline values: CDR1 GEAIGNYY, CDR2 EKD. The J segment lost 6 bases and the V segment lost 4 bases, leaving 11 bases of the junction unmatched. CDR3 nucleotides: TGTGCCTGTGAGGCCCTTCCTGGGGGATACGCCTATAAACTCATCTTT. Protein sequence: CACEALPGGYAYKLIF.

On this clone: At one boundary the junction diverges from the germline segment, which might be a read error. The chain carries TRDV2 and TRDJ1; D possibly corresponds to TRDD3 (5 bases). CDR3 size: 19 residues. Germline lookup yields CDR1 GEAIGNYY and CDR2 EKD. The CDR3: CACDYVGRFVTVGLDNLIF. The CDR3 DNA reads TGTGCCTGTGACTACGTGGGGCGTTTTGTGACTGTGGGACTCGATAACCTCATCTTT.

This clone was observed a handful of times. Given a far larger clone just one base away, this is likely a sequencing read error. Other DNA sequences in the same sample also yield this CDR3. The chain recombines TRDV2 with TRDJ1; TRDD3 agrees at 13 bases. This CDR3 has 18 amino acids. Per the germline V gene, CDR1 is GEAIGNYY and CDR2 is EKD. The CDR3 is CACDSLQTGGYAPDKLIF. In DNA, the CDR3 is TGTGCCTGTGATAGCCTTCAAACTGGGGGATACGCTCCCGATAAGCTCATCTTT.

This clone was observed a few times. This DNA's translation and the protein TCRdb lists, from a much larger clone, do not match at residue 10, likely due to a read error; the protein shown is translated from the DNA. This sequence joins TRDV1 and TRDJ2; 8 positions agree with TRDD3. CDR1 and CDR2 (germline): TSWWSYY, QGS. After removal of 6 bases from V and 9 bases from J, the junction contained 9 bases not matched to a gene. The CDR3 contains 14 residues. DNA of the CDR3: TGTGCTCTTGGCCGGGGGATAGGAGTAACACAACTCTTCTTT. Its translation: CALGRGIGVTQLFF.